The source of this T cell receptor (beta chain) is a study of shared clonotypes between healthy human individuals. Using immunoSEQ multiplex PCR, the repertoire was profiled, and TCRdb retains in-frame clones only, with some absent. This sample has a few million clones, with around nine tenths found just once. Trimming left V 1 base short and J 5 bases short, with 11 bases between. Germline V gene sequence: CDR1 MNHNS, CDR2 SASEGT. The CDR3 totals 14 residues. This chain uses TRBV6-1 with TRBJ1-2; perhaps TRBD1 as D (6 bases). The receptor comes from a man younger than 30 in good health. Sequences were obtained from naive CD4+ T cells sorted from blood. Stated subset: CD45RA+ positively selected. CDR3 protein: CASSEVGGRYGYTF. The CDR3, as DNA: TGTGCCAGCAGTGAAGTGGGGGGCAGGTATGGCTACACCTTC.